One sample yielded the 26 T cell receptor beta chains listed below, sequenced in a study of T-cell reconstitution after alpha-beta-depleted transplantation in children. A TCRbeta library incorporating unique molecular identifiers was prepared. TCRdb re-analysed the PCR reads in MiXCR, keeping a single row per CDR3 protein. Of about 610,000 distinct CDR3 sequences in the sample, roughly a tenth were seen once. The sequenced sample was PBMCs from the stem cell graft donor, obtained from the stem cell graft. The source of these receptors is a human donor who donated a stem cell graft to a child with acute myeloid leukemia.

This clonotype was detected ten times or more. The chain joins TRBV7-2 to TRBJ2-2; 7 bases are shared with TRBD2. Germline CDR1 is SGHTA and CDR2 is FQGNSA. Trimming cost V 5 bases and J 3 bases; bases outside gene matches: 6. The CDR3 is 15 residues long. The CDR3: CASSETGGYTGELFF. As DNA, the CDR3 is TGTGCCAGCAGCGAAACGGGAGGTTACACCGGGGAGCTGTTTTTT.

The chain is built from TRBV30 and TRBJ2-7, with D perhaps matching TRBD1 (5 bases). Germline CDR1 and CDR2: GTSNPN and SVGIG (reference sequence). The CDR3 totals 11 residues. V was clipped by 5 bases and J by 4 bases, with 9 bases between them. CDR3 bases: TGTGCCTGGGTCGCAGGGTACGAGCAGTACTTC. Translation: CAWVAGYEQYF.

This clonotype was found many times. The V call is TRBV7-8, the J call TRBJ2-2, with TRBD1 as a possible D gene (6 bases). Germline V gene data show CDR1 as SGHVS and CDR2 as FQNEAQ. The CDR3 has 15 residues. V gave up 5 bases and J gave up 6 bases, with 16 bases separating them. The CDR3 loop is CASSVQGKRAGELFF. DNA for the CDR3: TGTGCCAGCAGCGTCCAGGGGAAGAGGGCCGGGGAGCTGTTTTTT.

This clonotype was observed a few times. The genes are TRBV29-1 and TRBJ2-1; TRBD2 agrees at 12 bases. The CDR3 runs to 14 residues. V dropped 6 bases and J dropped 6; count of bases not matched to a gene: 6. Germline-derived CDR1 and CDR2 are SQVTM and ANQGSEA. The CDR3 nucleotides read TGCAGCGTCGTCGGGACTAGCGGGCCCAATGAGCAGTTCTTC. It specifies CSVVGTSGPNEQFF.

The sample holds many counts of this clonotype. The chain couples TRBV20-1 to TRBJ2-7; tentatively, D is TRBD1 (5 bases). CDR1 is DFQATT and CDR2 is SNEGSKA in the germline V gene (reference sequence). This CDR3 region has 14 residues. V shed 1 base and J shed 2 bases, with 12 bases lying between them. In DNA form, the CDR3 reads TGCAGTGCTAGAGGAAGGGGTTGGGCCTACGAGCAGTACTTC. Protein sequence: CSARGRGWAYEQYF.

This clonotype was found many times. This sequence joins TRBV20-1 and TRBJ1-4, with a weak D call TRBD1 (5 bases). Trimming pared 5 bases from V and 10 bases from J, leaving 23 bases between. The germline gives CDR1 DFQATT, CDR2 SNEGSKA (reference sequence). CDR3 size: 15 residues. The CDR3 spells CSAHQSGTASGKLFF. CDR3 nucleotide sequence: TGCAGTGCTCACCAATCCGGGACGGCCTCGGGAAAACTGTTTTTT.

With regard to this clonotype: At one end, the junction sequence differs from germline, possibly due to a read error. The chain is built from TRBV20-1 and TRBJ2-5, with TRBD2 as a possible D gene (5 bases). Germline-derived CDR1 and CDR2 are DFQATT and SNEGSKA (reference sequence). This CDR3 has 13 amino acids. As DNA, the CDR3 is TGCAGTGCTAGAGTACCGGGCTGGGAGACCCAGTATTTC. Protein: CSARVPGWETQYF.

The chain combines TRBV11-2 with TRBJ2-7; 11 nucleotides match TRBD2. This CDR3 spans 17 amino acids. Germline CDR1 is SGHAT and CDR2 is FQNNGV. Losses at the gene ends were 5 bases for V and 0 bases for J; bases not matched to a gene: 9. The CDR3 nucleotides are TGTGCCAGCAGCGCCGCCCCCGGGACTAGCGGCTCCTACGAGCAGTACTTC. Its protein product is CASSAAPGTSGSYEQYF.

This clonotype was seen only a few times. The V call is TRBV7-2, the J call TRBJ2-3; perhaps D is TRBD1 or TRBD2 (5 bases each). Trimming stripped 2 bases from V and 3 bases from J, with 15 bases between. This CDR3 contains 16 residues. Germline assignment: CDR1 SGHTA and CDR2 FQGNSA. CDR3 amino acids: CASSLFSSGHTDTQYF. CDR3 nucleotides: TGTGCCAGCAGCTTATTCTCAAGCGGACATACAGATACGCAGTATTTT.

This clonotype was counted only a few times. The chain recombines TRBV9 with TRBJ2-2; D assignment may be TRBD1 or TRBD2 (6 bases each). This CDR3 has 15 residues. V was shortened by 4 bases and J by 2 bases, with 12 bases between the two germline ends. Germline CDR1 reads SGDLS; CDR2 reads YYNGEE. CDR3 residues: CASSPRGDNTGELFF. CDR3 nucleotide sequence: TGTGCCAGCAGCCCTAGGGGGGATAACACCGGGGAGCTGTTTTTT.

This clonotype was detected ten times or more. The V and J genes are TRBV3-1 and TRBJ2-5, with 8 bases matching TRBD1. Germline loops: CDR1 LGHDT, CDR2 YNNKEL (reference sequence). This CDR3 comprises 15 residues. The trim removed 4 bases at V and 2 bases at J, leaving 6 bases unmatched. The chain's CDR3 is CASSPTGGIQETQYF. CDR3 DNA: TGTGCCAGCAGCCCAACAGGGGGGATACAAGAGACCCAGTACTTC.

This clonotype was observed at least ten times. The genes are TRBV7-9 and TRBJ1-2, with D maybe TRBD1 (5 bases). V lost 5 bases and J lost 6, with 13 bases in between. This CDR3 comprises 13 residues. The germline gives CDR1 SEHNR, CDR2 FQNEAQ (reference sequence). CDR3 loop: CASSPRGGDGYTF. In DNA, the CDR3 is TGTGCCAGCAGCCCCCGGGGGGGGGATGGCTACACCTTC. Full variable domain (missing parts from reference TRBV7-9 and TRBJ1-2): DTGVSQNPRHKITKRGQNVTFRCDPISEHNRLYWYRQTLGQGPEFLTYFQNEAQLEKSRLLSDRFSAERPKGSFSTLEIQRTEQGDSAMYLCASSPRGGDGYTFGSGTRLTVV.

The V gene is TRBV7-2, the J gene TRBJ2-7; 10 bases map to TRBD1. The junction had 6 bases not matched to a gene; V was cut back by 0 bases and J by 4 bases. The CDR3 consists of 16 residues. CDR1 is SGHTA and CDR2 is FQGNSA in the germline V gene. This chain's CDR3 is CASSLAGGTGAYEQYF. The CDR3 DNA reads TGTGCCAGCAGCTTAGCAGGCGGGACAGGGGCTTACGAGCAGTACTTC.

A single count supports this clonotype. CDR3: CATRPGTSGSDETQYF. CDR3 nucleotides: TGTGCCACCCGTCCCGGGACTAGCGGGAGCGACGAGACCCAGTACTTC. This chain links TRBV15 with TRBJ2-5; 14 bases match TRBD2. CDR3 length: 16 amino acids. The V gene's germline CDR1 is LNHNV and CDR2 YYDKDF (reference sequence). V dropped 8 bases and J dropped 5; count of bases not matched to a gene: 10.

In this sample, this clonotype turned up many times. This chain joins TRBV20-1 and TRBJ2-3; 16 bases line up with TRBD2. The CDR3 is 17 amino acids. Germline-derived CDR1 and CDR2 are DFQATT and SNEGSKA (reference sequence). V dropped 5 bases and J dropped 10; count of bases not matched to a gene: 15. The CDR3 DNA sequence: TGCAGTGCTGGGGAACCGGGACTAGCGGGAGGGCGCAGTTCGCAGTATTTT. Protein product: CSAGEPGLAGGRSSQYF.

This clonotype was observed a few times. The chain carries TRBV20-1 and TRBJ1-2; D unresolved. V was cut by 3 bases and J by 3 bases, with 11 bases left in between. Germline V lookup: CDR1 DFQATT, CDR2 SNEGSKA (reference sequence). The CDR3 covers 13 residues. The CDR3 loop is CSARHIGDYGYTF. Here the CDR3 DNA reads TGCAGTGCTAGGCATATAGGTGACTATGGCTACACCTTC.

This chain uses TRBV3-1 with TRBJ1-5, with 7 bases lining up with TRBD1. The CDR3 loop spans 16 amino acids. The J segment lost 6 bases and the V segment lost 4 bases, leaving 12 bases of the junction unmatched. Germline loops: CDR1 LGHDT, CDR2 YNNKEL (reference sequence). The CDR3, as DNA: TGTGCCAGCAGCCCGACAGGGCAGGGTGAGAGTCAGCCCCAGCATTTT. Translation: CASSPTGQGESQPQHF.

This clonotype was counted many times. The genes are TRBV20-1 and TRBJ2-3; weak D call: TRBD1 (6 bases). This CDR3 comprises 15 residues. Trimming removed 3 bases at V and 0 bases at J, with 13 bases between. CDR1 is DFQATT, CDR2 SNEGSKA, per germline (reference sequence). CDR3 sequence reads: CSARTGQSSTDTQYF. Written as DNA, the CDR3 is TGCAGTGCTAGGACGGGACAATCTAGCACAGATACGCAGTATTTT.

The rearrangement links TRBV29-1 to TRBJ1-6; the match to TRBD1 covers 7 bases. The junction had 5 bases not matched to a gene; V was cut back by 7 bases and J by 8 bases. Germline lookup yields CDR1 SQVTM and CDR2 ANQGSEA. CDR3 length equals 12 residues. CDR3 DNA: TGCAGCGCCCGGGACAGCGATTCACCCCTCCACTTT. This codes for CSARDSDSPLHF. Together with reference TRBV29-1 and TRBJ1-6, the CDR3 gives the full variable domain: SAVISQKPSRDICQRGTSLTIQCQVDSQVTMMFWYRQQPGQSLTLIATANQGSEATYESGFVIDKFPISRPNLTFSTLTVSNMSPEDSSIYLCSARDSDSPLHFGNGTRLTVT.

The CDR3 bases are TGTGCCAGCAGTTTACCAGGGGGAGACTATGGCTACACCTTC. This gives the protein CASSLPGGDYGYTF. The chain has TRBV28 and TRBJ1-2, with 7 bases that match TRBD1. CDR3 length equals 14 residues. V lost 2 bases and J lost 3; bases outside the gene matches: 3. Germline V lookup: CDR1 MDHEN, CDR2 SYDVKM.

This clonotype appeared many times. This chain connects TRBV20-1 to TRBJ2-2; D tentatively reads TRBD1 or TRBD2 (7 bases each). This CDR3 spans 15 amino acids. V lost 6 bases and J lost 1, with 15 bases in between. The germline CDR1 and CDR2 sequences are DFQATT and SNEGSKA (reference sequence). The CDR3 DNA follows: TGCAGTGCCAGGGGGGGGAGAGAGAACACCGGGGAGCTGTTTTTT. Protein product: CSARGGRENTGELFF.

To note about this clonotype: A much larger clone differs by one base, so this may be a read error. This chain uses TRBV6-1 with TRBJ2-7; 14 bases are a match to TRBD2. CDR3 length: 15 residues. Per germline, CDR1 MNHNS and CDR2 SASEGT. CDR3 bases: TGTGCCAGCAGTGCTCCCGGGACTAGCGGGGGTTCCCGCAAATTC. It specifies CASSAPGTSGGSRKF.

CDR3 sequence (DNA): TGTGCCAGCAGCTTCGATGCGGACCCTGACACAGATACGCAGTATTTT. This codes for CASSFDADPDTDTQYF. The J gene is TRBJ2-3, the V gene TRBV7-2; D remains ambiguous. CDR3 length: 16 residues. Germline CDR1 is SGHTA and CDR2 is FQGNSA. The V end lost 3 bases, the J end lost 2 bases, and 15 bases lay between the germline ends.

This clonotype was detected only a few times. The V and J genes are TRBV12-3 or TRBV12-4 and TRBJ2-7; D tentatively reads TRBD1 or TRBD2 (5 bases each). The CDR3 sequence is 15 residues long. V was pared by 2 bases and J by 2 bases, with 13 bases between. The CDR3 nucleotides are TGTGCCAGCAGTTTAACTCCCGGGGCAGCCTACGAGCAGTACTTC. Its translation is CASSLTPGAAYEQYF.

This clonotype appeared many times. V and J are TRBV9 and TRBJ1-3; the D gene is possibly TRBD1 (5 bases). V was cut by 2 bases and J by 4 bases, with 13 bases left in between. In germline, CDR1 is SGDLS, CDR2 YYNGEE. This CDR3 has 15 amino acids. The CDR3 loop reads CASSVRASEGNTIYF. The CDR3 nucleotides are TGTGCCAGCAGCGTCAGGGCCTCTGAAGGAAACACCATATATTTT.

This clonotype has only a few counts. The rearrangement uses TRBV11-2 and TRBJ2-5, with D uncertain. The CDR3 runs 12 residues. Looked up from germline, CDR1 is SGHAT and CDR2 is FQNNGV. V lost 0 bases and J 6 bases, leaving 5 bases between the germline ends. The CDR3 coding sequence is TGTGCCAGCAGCTTAGATGGTCAGACCCAGTACTTC. Its protein product is CASSLDGQTQYF.